A few counts support the clone carrying this T cell receptor (beta chain). Clones were read by immunoSEQ multiplex PCR, and TCRdb kept only the in-frame ones, dropping some. The repertoire consists of approximately 110,000 clones, with 85% occurring once and the leading ten covering around 4%. This sample was taken from a study of blood T cell repertoires in COVID-19. Whole-study context: Acute-phase and convalescent COVID-19 samples originated in the United States, Italy and Spain. PBMCs, B-cell-depleted T cells, or T cells were the source of the cDNA or gDNA that made up the material.

Germline V CDR1 and CDR2: MNHNS, SASEGT. CDR3 length: 15 amino acids. V gave up 3 bases and J gave up 5 bases, with 13 bases separating them. Sequenced material: peripheral blood. This clonotype was obtained from a man aged 50-59 years with acute or convalescent COVID-19. The chain uses TRBV6-1 and TRBJ1-4; possible D gene TRBD1, 5 bases. CDR3 protein: CASSDSQGFNEKLFF. The CDR3 coding sequence is TGTGCCAGCAGTGACAGTCAGGGATTCAATGAAAAACTGTTTTTT.